This T cell receptor (beta chain) was sequenced for a study of blood T cell repertoires in COVID-19. About the research overall: Sample material is recorded as cDNA or gDNA derived from T cells, B-cell-depleted T cells, or PBMCs.

The germline gives CDR1 SNHLY, CDR2 FYNNEI. This CDR3 has 13 residues. With V trimmed by 10 bases and J by 4 bases, 9 bases remained unmatched. Sequencing was performed with immunoSEQ multiplex PCR; in TCRdb, only in-frame clones are kept and a portion is missing. Of 85,000 to 90,000 clones in the sample, about four fifths were seen once. The TCR originated in an elderly woman with acute or convalescent COVID-19. The chain links TRBV2 to TRBJ1-1, with TRBD1 identical over 7 bases. The sequenced sample consisted of peripheral blood. CDR3 sequence: CATAVDRVTEAFF. As DNA, the CDR3 is TGTGCCACCGCTGTCGACAGGGTCACTGAAGCTTTCTTT.